This TCR beta chain was sequenced for a study of CD8 T cells in ankylosing spondylitis. Trimming took 3 bases from V and 6 from J, leaving 14 bases between them. Germline V gene sequence: CDR1 DFQATT, CDR2 SNEGSKA (reference sequence). The CDR3 is 13 residues long. This clonotype was seen at least ten times. MiXCR was run by TCRdb on the 5' RACE reads, yielding one entry per CDR3 protein. In the table there are 150,000 to 200,000 distinct CDR3 sequences, about 9.9% of which are singletons. The J gene is TRBJ1-1, the V gene TRBV20-1; no clear D gene. The clonotype comes from a male donor with ankylosing spondylitis or in good health (not recorded which). Material for sequencing was blood, either unsorted or a sorted T cell fraction (not recorded which). CDR3 DNA sequence: TGCAGTGCTAGGAAGGAAGGTGGCGCTGAAGCTTTCTTT. Its translation is CSARKEGGAEAFF.